Listed here are 13 T cell receptor beta chains from one sample, sequenced in a study of brain T cells in children with intractable seizures. The table came from immunoSEQ multiplex PCR; TCRdb's copy has only in-frame clones and leaves some out. The repertoire holds 62,000 or so clones, with roughly 95% as singletons. The specimen comprised peripheral blood, sampled at surgery. The receptors here all came from a boy younger than two with focal cortical dysplasia and intractable seizures.

V gene TRBV2 combines with J gene TRBJ1-3; the match to TRBD1 covers 7 bases. The CDR3 totals 12 residues. Trimming took 10 bases from V and 2 from J; bases not matched to a gene: 2. Germline CDR1 is SNHLY and CDR2 is FYNNEI. CDR3 nucleotide sequence: TGTGCCACACAGGGGACTGGAAACACCATATATTTT. It codes for CATQGTGNTIYF.

The rearrangement joins TRBV3-1 (or the pseudogene TRBV3-2) to TRBJ2-2; D gene unclear. The CDR3 spans 15 residues. V was trimmed by 1 base and J by 4 bases, leaving 10 bases between them. Germline CDR1 LGHDT, CDR2 YNNKEL (reference sequence). CDR3 amino acids: CASSQGPWGTGELFF. CDR3 nucleotides: TGTGCCAGCAGCCAAGGTCCCTGGGGCACCGGGGAGCTGTTTTTT.

The chain has TRBV29-1 and TRBJ1-1, with 7 bases that match TRBD1. Germline CDR1 is SQVTM and CDR2 is ANQGSEA. The CDR3 is made up of 14 amino acids. J was trimmed by 5 bases and V by 2 bases; bases with no gene match: 8. CDR3 protein: CSVEPQGVTTEAFF. The DNA of the CDR3 is TGCAGCGTTGAACCCCAGGGGGTGACAACTGAAGCTTTCTTT.

CDR3 residues: CASSLRGSSYNEQFF. In nucleotides, the CDR3 is TGTGCCAGCAGCTTACGGGGTTCCTCCTACAATGAGCAGTTCTTC. The rearrangement joins TRBV7-2 to TRBJ2-1, with D possibly matching TRBD2 (5 bases). CDR3 size: 15 residues. Trimming took 2 bases from V and 0 from J, leaving 8 bases between them. In germline, CDR1 is SGHTA, CDR2 FQGNSA.

The J gene is TRBJ2-7, the V gene TRBV6-5, with D hard to call. This CDR3 contains 12 residues. Germline CDR1 is MNHEY and CDR2 is SVGAGI. Between the trimmed V and J ends, which lost 5 bases and 6 bases, there was a span of 11 bases. Here the CDR3 reads CASSHYSGEQYF. The CDR3 nucleotides are TGTGCCAGCAGTCATTATAGTGGCGAGCAGTACTTC.

The chain joins TRBV4-1 to TRBJ2-7; D not certain. Trimming cost V 5 bases and J 0 bases, with 14 bases left between them. CDR3 size: 15 residues. CDR1 is MGHRA, CDR2 YSYEKL, per germline. This CDR3 reads CASSTSTISSYEQYF. CDR3 coding DNA: TGCGCCAGCAGCACCAGTACAATTAGCTCCTACGAGCAGTACTTC.

This rearrangement joins TRBV5-1 to TRBJ2-5; D remains unclear. Germline CDR1 and CDR2: SGHRS and YFSETQ. The CDR3 has 13 amino acids. Trimming stripped 6 bases from V and 6 bases from J, with 15 bases between. The CDR3 DNA is TGCGCCAGCATTAAAAAGGCCACAAAGACCCAGTACTTC. This gives the protein CASIKKATKTQYF.

This sequence joins TRBV6-5 and TRBJ1-1, with D hard to call. Germline values: CDR1 MNHEY, CDR2 SVGAGI. V lost 6 bases and J lost 1, with 12 bases in between. CDR3 length: 14 amino acids. The CDR3 bases are TGTGCCAGCAGACCGGGGTGGGAGAACACTGAAGCTTTCTTT. As protein: CASRPGWENTEAFF.

The chain carries TRBV7-8 and TRBJ1-1; D gene unclear. With 0 bases removed from V and 0 bases from J, the gap between germline ends came to 8 bases. The CDR3 has 15 residues. The germline V gene has CDR1 SGHVS and CDR2 FQNEAQ. CDR3 bases: TGTGCCAGCAGCTTAGCGGGCAGCATGAACACTGAAGCTTTCTTT. It codes for CASSLAGSMNTEAFF.

V is TRBV28 and J is TRBJ1-2, with D maybe TRBD1 (6 bases). CDR1 is MDHEN and CDR2 is SYDVKM in the germline V gene. Between the trimmed V and J ends, which lost 3 bases and 2 bases, there was a span of 13 bases. The CDR3 has 15 amino acids. CDR3 bases: TGTGCCAGCAGTTTTAGGGGGGAATGGAACTATGGCTACACCTTC. Translation: CASSFRGEWNYGYTF.

This chain uses TRBV11-2 with TRBJ2-3, with D hard to call. CDR3 length: 13 amino acids. Trimming stripped 8 bases from V and 1 base from J, with 10 bases between. Germline V CDR1 and CDR2: SGHAT, FQNNGV. CDR3 sequence: CASQAQRTDTQYF. For the CDR3, the DNA is TGTGCCAGCCAGGCCCAACGCACAGATACGCAGTATTTT. Supplemented by reference TRBV11-2 and TRBJ2-3, the full variable domain reads EAGVAQSPRYKIIEKRQSVAFWCNPISGHATLYWYQQILGQGPKLLIQFQNNGVVDDSQLPKDRFSAERLKGVDSTLKIQPAKLEDSAVYLCASQAQRTDTQYFGPGTRLTVL.

The V call is TRBV5-1, the J call TRBJ1-1, with D perhaps TRBD1 (5 bases). This CDR3 is built from 14 residues. Trimming stripped 7 bases from V and 0 bases from J, with 13 bases between. Looked up from germline, CDR1 is SGHRS and CDR2 is YFSETQ. DNA for the CDR3: TGCGCCAGCTTCACGACAGCAATGAACACTGAAGCTTTCTTT. This codes for CASFTTAMNTEAFF.

The chain is built from TRBV6-6 and TRBJ1-2; no reliable D call. CDR3 size: 14 residues. The germline V gene has CDR1 MNHNY and CDR2 SVGAGI (reference sequence). V lost 0 bases and J lost 6, with 11 bases in between. CDR3 bases: TGTGCCAGCAGTTACTCCGGGGAGGCGGATGGCTACACCTTC. Encoded protein: CASSYSGEADGYTF.